This T cell receptor beta chain was profiled in a study of blood T cell repertoires in COVID-19 (dated by TCRdb to 2020 to 2021). Regarding the study in general: Collaborator samples came from the United States, Italy and Spain and covered acute and convalescent phases of COVID-19. The repertoires were released in a freely available public database meant as a resource for research on the immune response to SARS-CoV-2. The samples were drawn from the first 160 participants of the ongoing ImmuneRACE study and from some 1,300 subjects provided by 6 global collaborators. Subjects who had been exposed to COVID-19, were actively infected with it, or had recovered from it provided the deeply sampled blood TCRbeta repertoires that made up the dataset. The prospective study material was composed of cDNA or gDNA derived from T cells, B-cell-depleted T cells, or PBMCs. The sample metadata nearly always contained a de-identified subject ID, COVID-19 status, age in years and sex. Where available, HLA class I and class II types were obtained from metadata supplied by the sample provider rather than from assay-based typing. The full study reports these points: The quantity of clinical and demographic metadata differed by source and by participant and was supplied without curation.

Whole blood was collected in K2EDTA tubes by collaborating institutions according to the institutions' own protocols. For TCRbeta analysis, collaborators shipped samples as frozen whole blood, isolated PBMCs, or DNA extracted from either of those sample types. The table lists this clone with a count of one. It lacks a known antigen. One base away there is no much larger clone; base qualities are not given. Taken from cysteine to phenylalanine, the CDR3 has 16 residues. The only DNA kept is the CDR3, 48 bases in frame from the first base. The CDR1 and CDR2 encoded by the germline V gene are MNHEY and SVGAGI. V gives up 0 bases and J gives up 2 bases, and the segment between their germline ends measures 13 bases. TCRbeta CDR3 regions were amplified from genomic DNA using the immunoSEQ Assay, a bias-controlled multiplex PCR. On the study's bioinformatics: The number of nucleated cells in each sample was estimated from the amplification of reference gene primers within the assay. To quantify the absolute abundance of each unique TCRbeta CDR3 rearrangement, sequence reads were collapsed and filtered. For each sample, productive Simpson clonality was calculated as the square root of Simpson's diversity index over productive rearrangements. TCRdb obtained this table from immuneACCESS and retained in-frame rearrangements with V and J assigned. These tables miss some clones; where compared with another copy, unresolved V genes account for less than half of the shortfall, and the remainder is unexplained. V and J calls and clone size come straight from that table; D and trimming were deduced from the DNA. This sample comprises approximately 190,000 clones, almost 85% of them detected only once. The ten largest clones take up approximately 5.1% of the sample.

Sequenced: peripheral blood. Recombination linked TRBV6-5 to TRBJ2-5; a weak D assignment points to TRBD2 (6 bases agree). This sequence originates from a woman in her sixties or seventies with active or convalescent COVID-19. The DNA sequence is given as TGTGCCAGCAGTTACTCAACCCGGAGGGGACAAGAGACCCAGTACTTC. This yields the protein CASSYSTRRGQETQYF.